Presented here are 17 T cell receptor beta chains from one specimen sequenced in a study of T cell responses to AZD1222 COVID-19 vaccine. Profiling relied on immunoSEQ multiplex PCR, and the TCRdb table lists in-frame clones only, not all of them. The profile shows tens of thousands of clones, 90% to 95% of them singletons. This material consisted of peripheral blood, taken 28 days after the second dose of the MenACWY control vaccine. The receptor source for this set is an adult who received the MenACWY meningococcal vaccine as a control.

This clone is a singleton in its sample. The rearrangement joins TRBV6-5 to TRBJ2-7; D is possibly TRBD1 (5 bases). The CDR3 consists of 14 residues. From germline, CDR1 is MNHEY and CDR2 SVGAGI. The V and J ends lost 2 bases and 2 bases respectively, with 10 bases between them. CDR3 DNA: TGTGCCAGCAGTTACCGTCAGGGTCCCTACGAGCAGTACTTC. This translates into CASSYRQGPYEQYF.

The rearrangement uses TRBV27 and TRBJ1-6; D possibly corresponds to TRBD1 (6 bases). The germline V and J ends were trimmed by 6 bases and 6 bases, with 15 bases remaining between them. Germline V CDR1 and CDR2: MNHEY, SMNVEV (reference sequence). The CDR3 is 15 amino acids. CDR3: CASSRGTPFNSPLHF. CDR3 bases: TGTGCCAGCAGCCGAGGGACACCGTTTAATTCACCCCTCCACTTT.

This clone was seen a single time. The rearrangement joins TRBV10-1 to TRBJ2-1; 10 nucleotides line up with TRBD2. CDR3 size: 11 residues. J lost 14 bases, V lost 3 bases, and 1 base had no gene match. Germline V gene data show CDR1 as WNHNN and CDR2 as SYGVQD (reference sequence). CDR3 loop: CASSDSGREFF. The CDR3 DNA reads as TGCGCCAGCAGTGACAGCGGGAGGGAGTTCTTC.

As concerns this clone: One end of the junction varies from germline; a read error may be responsible. This chain links TRBV5-1 with TRBJ1-1; 7 bases fit TRBD1. The CDR3 extends over 14 amino acids. Germline CDR1 is SGHRS and CDR2 is YFSETQ. The CDR3 DNA reads as TGCGCCAGCAGATTGGGACAGTTGAACACTGAAGCTTTCTTT. Amino acids: CASRLGQLNTEAFF.

The chain combines TRBV5-1 with TRBJ2-3, with D hard to call. This CDR3 has 15 residues. The V gene lost 1 base and the J gene lost 0 bases, with 9 bases spanning the gap. Germline assignment: CDR1 SGHRS and CDR2 YFSETQ. CDR3 bases: TGCGCCAGCAGCTTGACCGGAACTAGCACAGATACGCAGTATTTT. This translates into CASSLTGTSTDTQYF.

The gene calls are TRBV6-2 or TRBV6-3 and TRBJ2-7; D unclear. There are 14 residues in the CDR3. Deletions cut 2 bases from V and 4 bases from J, with 12 bases between. Per germline, CDR1 MNHEY and CDR2 SVGEGT. CDR3 nucleotides: TGTGCCAGCAGTTACAGCAGCGAGTCGTACGAGCAGTACTTC. Amino acids: CASSYSSESYEQYF.

This chain links TRBV2 with TRBJ1-2; 9 positions match TRBD1. The CDR3 consists of 14 residues. CDR1 and CDR2 (germline): SNHLY, FYNNEI. The V segment lost 7 bases and the J segment 3 bases; nucleotides outside the gene matches: 6. The CDR3 DNA sequence: TGTGCCAGCATGGCGACAGGGGGAGACTATGGCTACACCTTC. It translates to CASMATGGDYGYTF. Complete variable domain (other parts from reference TRBV2 and TRBJ1-2): EPEVTQTPSHQVTQMGQEVILRCVPISNHLYFYWYRQILGQKVEFLVSFYNNEISEKSEIFDDQFSVERPDGSNFTLKIRSTKLEDSAMYFCASMATGGDYGYTFGSGTRLTVV.

The chain recombines TRBV4-3 with TRBJ2-3; no clear D gene. The germline V gene encodes CDR1 LGHNA and CDR2 YSLEER. The CDR3 contains 15 residues. Trimming pared 0 bases from V and 1 base from J, leaving 8 bases between. The CDR3, as DNA: TGCGCCAGCAGCCAAGAAGTACTTCGCACAGATACGCAGTATTTT. Its translation: CASSQEVLRTDTQYF.

J is TRBJ2-2 and V is TRBV12-3 or TRBV12-4, with D unclear. With 2 bases removed from V and 6 bases from J, the gap between germline ends came to 7 bases. This CDR3 has 13 residues. This CDR3 is CASSLSGAGELFF. In DNA, the CDR3 is TGTGCCAGCAGTTTAAGTGGAGCCGGGGAGCTGTTTTTT.

The V call is TRBV24-1, the J call TRBJ1-3; a possible D gene is TRBD1 (6 bases). Germline V gene sequence: CDR1 KGHDR, CDR2 SFDVKD. Trimming removed 4 bases at V and 4 bases at J, with 10 bases between. The CDR3 contains 14 residues. The CDR3 is CATSDDRTGNTIYF. CDR3 DNA sequence: TGTGCCACCAGTGACGACAGGACGGGAAACACCATATATTTT.

The gene calls are TRBV6-2 or TRBV6-3 and TRBJ2-3; D is unresolved. Germline loops: CDR1 MNHEY, CDR2 SVGEGT. This CDR3 contains 12 residues. V lost 6 bases, J lost 3 bases, and 7 bases lay in between. CDR3 amino acids: CASSPQTDTQYF. DNA for the CDR3: TGTGCCAGCAGCCCCCAGACAGATACGCAGTATTTT.

CDR3 sequence reads: CASSLDRHYGYTF. CDR3 coding DNA: TGTGCCAGCAGTTTAGACAGGCATTATGGCTACACCTTC. The chain is built from TRBV12-3 or TRBV12-4 and TRBJ1-2; D is possibly TRBD1 (5 bases). CDR3 length: 13 amino acids. The ends were cut back, 1 base at V and 5 bases at J, with 8 bases in the middle.

The gene calls are TRBV18 and TRBJ1-3; D gene ambiguous. The V end lost 2 bases, the J end lost 0 bases, and 11 bases lay between the germline ends. CDR3 size: 16 residues. Germline CDR1 and CDR2: KGHSH and LQKENI. The CDR3 loop is CASSPSGYDSGNTIYF. The CDR3, as DNA: TGTGCCAGCTCACCATCCGGGTACGACTCTGGAAACACCATATATTTT.

Only one count was recorded for this clone. The chain has TRBV30 and TRBJ2-7, with D hard to call. Germline loops: CDR1 GTSNPN, CDR2 SVGIG (reference sequence). CDR3 length: 13 amino acids. V dropped 5 bases and J dropped 5 bases, with 16 bases sitting between them. Here the CDR3 reads CAWSELGSNEQYF. Here the CDR3 DNA reads TGTGCCTGGTCCGAGTTGGGCAGCAACGAGCAGTACTTC. Complete variable domain (other parts from reference TRBV30 and TRBJ2-7): SQTIHQWPATLVQPVGSPLSLECTVEGTSNPNLYWYRQAAGRGLQLLFYSVGIGQISSEVPQNLSASRPQDRQFILSSKKLLLSDSGFYLCAWSELGSNEQYFGPGTRLTVT.

This sequence joins TRBV6-1 and TRBJ1-3; D not resolved. Germline values: CDR1 MNHNS, CDR2 SASEGT. The CDR3 spans 14 residues. V lost 2 bases, J lost 0 bases, and 5 bases lay in between. DNA of the CDR3: TGTGCCAGCAGTGAACCCGGCTCTGGAAACACCATATATTTT. It yields the protein CASSEPGSGNTIYF.

The chain carries TRBV5-1 and TRBJ1-1, with a possible D match to TRBD1 (6 bases). The CDR3 runs 14 residues. CDR1 is SGHRS and CDR2 is YFSETQ in the germline V gene. The V end was cut by 5 bases, the J end by 2 bases, with 13 bases between. The CDR3 loop reads CASSSLGQNTEAFF. As DNA, the CDR3 is TGCGCCAGCAGTTCCTTGGGACAAAACACTGAAGCTTTCTTT.

The genes are TRBV6-5 and TRBJ2-7, with 9 bases identical to TRBD2. The CDR3 has 15 residues. Germline V gene sequence: CDR1 MNHEY, CDR2 SVGAGI. V lost 7 bases to trimming and J lost 3 bases; unmatched junction nucleotides: 10. The CDR3 protein is CASKDSGSLSYEQYF. The CDR3 DNA reads TGTGCCAGCAAGGATAGCGGGAGTTTAAGCTACGAGCAGTACTTC.